The 25 T cell receptor beta chains reported below all come from one sample, sequenced in a study of cytomegalovirus exposure and HLA in healthy donors. Primers for the PCR totalled 60 Vbeta and 13 Jbeta. Sequenced by immunoSEQ multiplex PCR; TCRdb stores in-frame clones only, minus some. The sample lists 95,000 to 100,000 clones, more than 60% occurring once. Sequenced material: PBMCs. Receptor source: a human donor in good health.

This rearrangement joins TRBV25-1 to TRBJ1-1, with D unclear. The germline V gene has CDR1 MGHDK and CDR2 SYGVNS. V lost 7 bases and J lost 8, with 14 bases in between. This CDR3 contains 12 residues. The CDR3 DNA reads TGTGCCAGCACTCTTGGACTGGGGGAAGCTTTCTTT. Its protein is CASTLGLGEAFF.

The rearrangement links TRBV7-2 to TRBJ2-3; 11 bases agree with TRBD1. Germline V CDR1 and CDR2: SGHTA, FQGNSA. The CDR3 runs 15 residues. V dropped 5 bases and J dropped 4; count of bases not matched to a gene: 5. CDR3 sequence: CASSQDRGRPDTQYF. The CDR3 DNA reads TGTGCCAGCAGCCAGGACAGGGGGCGTCCAGATACGCAGTATTTT.

The chain links TRBV18 to TRBJ1-2; TRBD1 matches 9 bases. Per germline, CDR1 KGHSH and CDR2 LQKENI. CDR3 length: 16 residues. V gave up 2 bases and J gave up 2 bases; unmatched junction bases: 6. In nucleotides, the CDR3 is TGTGCCAGCTCACCAGACAAACAGGGGGCGAACTATGGCTACACCTTC. This translates into CASSPDKQGANYGYTF.

This chain joins TRBV19 and TRBJ1-1, with no clear D. Germline V gives CDR1 LNHDA, CDR2 SQIVND (reference sequence). Between the trimmed V and J ends, which lost 3 bases and 6 bases, there was a span of 11 bases. The CDR3 extends over 13 amino acids. For the CDR3, the DNA is TGTGCCAGTAGTATCCGAGGCGTTGCTGAAGCTTTCTTT. Translated, it gives CASSIRGVAEAFF.

This chain uses TRBV11-2 with TRBJ1-2; D not certain. CDR1 is SGHAT and CDR2 is FQNNGV in the germline V gene. The CDR3 sequence is 15 residues long. Between the trimmed V and J ends, which lost 4 bases and 2 bases, there was a span of 14 bases. CDR3 in amino acids: CASSWAPEPNYGYTF. CDR3 nucleotide sequence: TGTGCCAGCAGCTGGGCGCCAGAACCAAACTATGGCTACACCTTC.

This clone was detected only a few times. The V and J genes are TRBV5-1 and TRBJ2-7, with a weak D call TRBD1 (5 bases). The V gene lost 2 bases and the J gene lost 2 bases, with 11 bases spanning the gap. This CDR3 is built from 14 residues. Per germline, CDR1 SGHRS and CDR2 YFSETQ. The CDR3 DNA sequence: TGCGCCAGCAGCTTCTACACAGGAACCTACGAGCAGTACTTC. It is translated as CASSFYTGTYEQYF.

The chain uses TRBV6-1 and TRBJ2-1; D may be TRBD2 (6 bases). Trimming stripped 7 bases from V and 5 bases from J, with 12 bases between. This CDR3 has 13 residues. Per the germline V gene, CDR1 is MNHNS and CDR2 is SASEGT. The CDR3: CASTGTFHNEQFF. The DNA of the CDR3 is TGTGCCAGCACCGGGACTTTTCACAATGAGCAGTTCTTC.

The genes are TRBV12-5 and TRBJ2-7; D perhaps matches TRBD2 (5 bases). This CDR3 contains 14 residues. Germline values: CDR1 LGHNT, CDR2 FRNRAP. Trimming removed 2 bases at V and 3 bases at J, with 11 bases between. CDR3 in amino acids: CASGLNEGIYEQYF. Written as DNA, the CDR3 is TGTGCTAGTGGTTTGAATGAGGGTATCTACGAGCAGTACTTC.

V and J are TRBV10-2 and TRBJ1-2, with TRBD1 matching over 9 bases. The trim removed 8 bases at V and 8 bases at J, leaving 6 bases unmatched. Looked up from germline, CDR1 is WSHSY and CDR2 is SAAADI. CDR3 length: 12 amino acids. The CDR3 DNA sequence: TGCGCCAGCGGGGACAGGGTAAACGGCTACACCTTC. This sequence encodes CASGDRVNGYTF.

This clone came up a few times. The rearrangement uses TRBV5-6 and TRBJ1-1; D is perhaps TRBD1 (5 bases). Per germline, CDR1 SGHDT and CDR2 YYEEEE. The CDR3 is 14 amino acids. V was clipped by 1 base and J by 1 base, with 8 bases between them. CDR3 amino acids: CASSLIGENTEAFF. CDR3 nucleotide sequence: TGTGCCAGCAGCTTGATAGGGGAGAACACTGAAGCTTTCTTT.

V usage is TRBV29-1 and J usage is TRBJ1-5; 11 bases agree with TRBD1. This CDR3 has 15 residues. Germline-derived CDR1 and CDR2 are SQVTM and ANQGSEA. Losses at the gene ends were 3 bases for V and 4 bases for J; bases not matched to a gene: 5. CDR3 in DNA: TGCAGCGTTGAGAGTGGGACAGGGGGTAATCAGCCCCAGCATTTT. Protein: CSVESGTGGNQPQHF.

V and J are TRBV5-6 and TRBJ1-5; a weak D match, TRBD1 (5 bases). This CDR3 comprises 12 residues. Germline values: CDR1 SGHDT, CDR2 YYEEEE. The ends were cut back, 5 bases at V and 11 bases at J, with 14 bases in the middle. CDR3 sequence: CASSSTRGAQHF. The CDR3 DNA reads as TGTGCCAGCAGTTCGACCCGGGGGGCCCAGCATTTT.

This clone was counted only a few times. This chain joins TRBV7-9 and TRBJ1-5; D is ambiguous. Germline loops: CDR1 SEHNR, CDR2 FQNEAQ (reference sequence). V gave up 1 base and J gave up 3 bases, with 7 bases separating them. The CDR3 loop spans 14 amino acids. CDR3 in DNA: TGTGCCAGCAGCTTAGACGGAGACAATCAGCCCCAGCATTTT. This encodes CASSLDGDNQPQHF.

This sequence joins TRBV5-1 and TRBJ2-2; D not resolved. V gave up 1 base and J gave up 7 bases, with 17 bases separating them. Germline CDR1 reads SGHRS; CDR2 reads YFSETQ. The CDR3 spans 16 residues. CDR3 nucleotides: TGCGCCAGCAGCTTGATGTCTTCCCCCCGCGACGGGGAGCTGTTTTTT. This codes for CASSLMSSPRDGELFF. The full variable domain, completed using reference TRBV5-1 and TRBJ2-2, is KAGVTQTPRYLIKTRGQQVTLSCSPISGHRSVSWYQQTPGQGLQFLFEYFSETQRNKGNFPGRFSGRQFSNSRSEMNVSTLELGDSALYLCASSLMSSPRDGELFFGEGSRLTVL.

The chain links TRBV2 to TRBJ2-1, with 11 bases fitting TRBD2. The ends lost 7 bases at V and 7 bases at J; junction bases unmatched: 24. The CDR3 is 20 residues long. Germline assignment: CDR1 SNHLY and CDR2 FYNNEI. CDR3 coding DNA: TGTGCCAGCAATTATCCTTCACTAGCGGGAGAATCCGACCGAATGAATGAGCAGTTCTTC. This translates into CASNYPSLAGESDRMNEQFF.

This clone came up many times. The rearrangement links TRBV2 to TRBJ2-1; 10 nucleotides align to TRBD2. Germline V gene lookup returns CDR1 SNHLY and CDR2 FYNNEI. The CDR3 length is 15 residues. Unmatched junction bases numbered 6, after V lost 6 bases and J lost 4 bases. CDR3 nucleotides: TGTGCCAGCAGCGGGGCTAGCGGGAGTTACAATGAGCAGTTCTTC. Translated: CASSGASGSYNEQFF.

The chain joins TRBV11-3 to TRBJ1-1; weak D call: TRBD1 (5 bases). From germline, CDR1 is SGHNT and CDR2 YENEEA. V gave up 0 bases and J gave up 0 bases, with 8 bases separating them. The CDR3 runs 15 residues. DNA of the CDR3: TGTGCCAGCAGCTTAGATGGACACATGAACACTGAAGCTTTCTTT. This codes for CASSLDGHMNTEAFF.

CDR3 region: CATRGLAAQNEQFF. The CDR3 nucleotides read TGTGCCACCAGGGGTCTAGCGGCACAAAATGAGCAGTTCTTC. V and J are TRBV10-3 and TRBJ2-1, with a possible D match to TRBD2 (7 bases). The germline V gene encodes CDR1 ENHRY and CDR2 SYGVKD. V dropped 10 bases and J dropped 7 bases, with 20 bases sitting between them. The CDR3 length is 14 residues.

The J gene is TRBJ2-5, the V gene TRBV5-4, with D possibly matching TRBD1 (6 bases). Trimming cost V 4 bases and J 4 bases, with 11 bases left between them. There are 13 residues in the CDR3. Germline V gives CDR1 SGHNT, CDR2 YYREEE (reference sequence). CDR3 DNA: TGTGCCAGCAGCAAAACAGGGTCAGAGACCCAGTACTTC. Translation: CASSKTGSETQYF.

The gene calls are TRBV15 and TRBJ2-2; TRBD2 might be the D (6 bases). The CDR3 is 14 residues long. V was shortened by 4 bases and J by 5 bases, with 11 bases between the two germline ends. Germline values: CDR1 LNHNV, CDR2 YYDKDF (reference sequence). CDR3 loop: CATSNKRGTGELFF. The CDR3 DNA reads TGTGCCACCAGCAATAAACGGGGGACCGGGGAGCTGTTTTTT.

The genes are TRBV6-6 and TRBJ1-6; 7 bases align to TRBD1. CDR3 size: 16 residues. The germline CDR1 and CDR2 sequences are MNHNY and SVGAGI (reference sequence). V dropped 6 bases and J dropped 7; count of bases not matched to a gene: 12. The CDR3 DNA follows: TGTGCCAGCAGACAAACTCCCGGGACAGCCAATTCACCCCTCCACTTT. This gives the protein CASRQTPGTANSPLHF.

The genes are TRBV6-5 and TRBJ2-3, with D perhaps TRBD1 (5 bases). Trimming took 5 bases from V and 9 from J, leaving 15 bases between them. CDR1 and CDR2 (germline): MNHEY, SVGAGI. This CDR3 has 13 residues. The CDR3 loop is CASSGQGRMTQYF. CDR3 sequence (DNA): TGTGCCAGCAGTGGACAAGGTAGAATGACGCAGTATTTT.

This sequence joins TRBV5-1 and TRBJ2-5; 8 nucleotides match TRBD1. The J call may be wrong; the DNA end is better matched by TRBJ2-7. There are 14 residues in the CDR3. In germline, CDR1 is SGHRS, CDR2 YFSETQ. This CDR3 reads CASSLGTGPDEQYF. The CDR3, as DNA: TGCGCCAGCAGCTTGGGGACAGGGCCTGACGAGCAGTACTTC.

The chain combines TRBV7-6 with TRBJ2-1; D unresolved. The V end was cut by 2 bases, the J end by 8 bases, with 16 bases between. Germline loops: CDR1 SGHVS, CDR2 FNYEAQ. The CDR3 covers 15 residues. DNA of the CDR3: TGTGCCAGCAGCTTAAAGGTAACCGGCCGGGATGAGCAGTTCTTC. This encodes CASSLKVTGRDEQFF.

The V gene is TRBV13, the J gene TRBJ1-2; 12 bases align to TRBD1. Losses at the gene ends were 5 bases for V and 2 bases for J; bases not matched to a gene: 3. The CDR3 is made up of 15 amino acids. Germline values: CDR1 PRHDT, CDR2 FYEKMQ (reference sequence). As DNA, the CDR3 is TGTGCCAGCAGCCAGGGACAGGGGGCCAACTATGGCTACACCTTC. Translating gives CASSQGQGANYGYTF.